The text below deals with one T cell receptor (beta chain). Its antigen remains unidentified. There are no base qualities to consult, and no much larger clone falls within one base. The CDR3 runs 13 amino acids, cysteine and phenylalanine included. Only the CDR3 portion is preserved as DNA: 39 bases, with reading frame beginning at the first base. For this chain, trimming is 6 bases at the V end and 7 bases at the J end, and the number of junction bases without a gene match is 5. CDR1 and CDR2 (MNHEY, SVGAGI) derive from the germline V gene. This specimen's time point label, interpreted: peripheral blood 6 weeks after treatment start. A cohort of around 28 patients with locally advanced or metastatic urothelial carcinoma, treated at Memorial Sloan Kettering on a trial protocol, was included. Peripheral blood mononuclear cells were collected pretreatment and during treatment, with between 1 and 8 total time points obtained per patient. The Qiagen DNeasy Blood extraction kit was used to purify genomic DNA from total PBMCs and tumor samples. PBMCs were collected pretreatment and during treatment, and were isolated and stored as previously described.

This sample stems from a study of PD-L1 blockade in urothelial cancer listed by TCRdb under 2017. A note on the overall study: Every patient began therapy in 2014 and was given atezolizumab 1,200 mg intravenously every 3 weeks. About nine tenths of the roughly 29 patients were males with bladder-origin urothelial cancer, and about 60% of the 29 reported a prior smoking history. An ECOG performance status of 0 or 1 was recorded for the patients, and 0 to 3 prior chemotherapy regimens had been received by the patients. Blood samples were analyzed at two time points: 3 weeks after treatment start (second dose) and 6 weeks after treatment start. Blood samples gave a median of about 130,000 T cells and 80,000 or so unique TCRs, with a median clonality of about 0.078. The study was an exploratory multi-omic analysis of somatic, immune and clinical correlates of response to PD-L1 blockade with atezolizumab in urothelial cancer. Pretreatment tumor samples and matched peripheral blood, collected serially before and after atezolizumab treatment, underwent TCR sequencing. Durable clinical benefit was defined as progression-free survival longer than 6 months, and TCR features were also tested against progression-free and overall survival. In the same patients, pretreatment tumors underwent whole exome sequencing and RNA sequencing in addition to TCR sequencing. Under ten patients reached durable clinical benefit, while 15 to 20 patients did not. Some 29 patients had pretreatment blood TCR-seq, roughly 24 had at least one posttreatment blood collection, and roughly 24 had tumor TCR-seq.

Summary of the overall study and its limitations: Because the sample size was small (n ≈ 28) and many of the analyses were exploratory, the results are meant to be hypothesis-generating. A pretreatment peripheral blood TCR clonality below the median was linked to improved progression-free and overall survival. Among patients with durable benefit, tumor-associated TCR clones showed greater expansion in peripheral blood 3 weeks after treatment started (n ≈ 24, p = 0.022).

Each PCR received spiked-in synthetic TCR analog templates so that absolute template abundance could be estimated from read counts. The immunoSEQ assay was used to amplify TCRbeta CDR3 regions from genomic DNA with bias-controlled V and J gene primers. Sequencing of rearranged TCRbeta segments was performed at approximately 20X coverage. Per the source publication's procedure: Clustering was used to correct sequencing errors, and CDR3s were annotated against IMGT so that V, D and J genes could be assigned. Out-of-frame and stop-codon sequences were excluded, and only productive TCRbeta rearrangements were used in downstream analyses. To compute clonality, Shannon entropy was normalized by the log of the number of unique productive sequences and then subtracted from one. Fisher's exact test with Benjamini-Hochberg correction, using a cutoff of adjusted p below 0.01, was how clones that differed between time points or between blood and tumor were identified. Sourced from immuneACCESS, this table was stored by TCRdb with only in-frame sequences that have V and J called. A share of the clones is absent; for the studies checked, an unresolved V gene accounts for under half, and the remainder has no known explanation. That table gives V, J and clone size, and the DNA gave D and trimming. The sample table records 95,000 to 150,000 clones; roughly 82% of these occur just once. Roughly 2.4% of the sample rests with the top ten.

The sequences come from PBMCs, collected around atezolizumab (anti-PD-L1) treatment. The V and J genes are TRBV6-5 and TRBJ1-1; 10 central nucleotides agree with TRBD1. This receptor was obtained from a man aged 45-65 years with urothelial cancer. The CDR3 protein: CASSLDRGSEAFF. At the DNA level, the sequence is TGTGCCAGCAGCCTGGACAGGGGGAGTGAAGCTTTCTTT.